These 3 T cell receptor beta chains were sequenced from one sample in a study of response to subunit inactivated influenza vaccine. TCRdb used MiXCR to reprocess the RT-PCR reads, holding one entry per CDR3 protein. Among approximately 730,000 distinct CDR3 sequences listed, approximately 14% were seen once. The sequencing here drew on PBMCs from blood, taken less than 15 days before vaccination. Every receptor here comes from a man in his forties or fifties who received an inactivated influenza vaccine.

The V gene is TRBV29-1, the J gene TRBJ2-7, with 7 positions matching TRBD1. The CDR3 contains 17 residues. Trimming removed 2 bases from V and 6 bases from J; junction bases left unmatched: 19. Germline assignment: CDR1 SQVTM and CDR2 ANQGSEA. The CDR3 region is CSVEQPTHGTVLSEQYF. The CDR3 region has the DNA TGCAGCGTTGAACAGCCCACCCACGGGACAGTTCTTAGCGAGCAGTACTTC.

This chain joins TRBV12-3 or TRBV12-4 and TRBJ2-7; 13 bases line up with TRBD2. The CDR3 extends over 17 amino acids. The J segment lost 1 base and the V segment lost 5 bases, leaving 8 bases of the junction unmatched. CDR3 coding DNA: TGTGCCAGCAGTCCCTGGACTAGCGGGGGACCGTCCTACGAGCAGTACTTC. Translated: CASSPWTSGGPSYEQYF.

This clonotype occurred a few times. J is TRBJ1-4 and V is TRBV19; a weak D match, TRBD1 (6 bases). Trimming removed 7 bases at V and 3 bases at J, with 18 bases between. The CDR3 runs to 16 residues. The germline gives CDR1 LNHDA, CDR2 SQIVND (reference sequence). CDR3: CASTPIGGQSNEKLFF. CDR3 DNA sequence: TGTGCCAGTACCCCTATCGGAGGACAGTCTAATGAAAAACTGTTTTTT.